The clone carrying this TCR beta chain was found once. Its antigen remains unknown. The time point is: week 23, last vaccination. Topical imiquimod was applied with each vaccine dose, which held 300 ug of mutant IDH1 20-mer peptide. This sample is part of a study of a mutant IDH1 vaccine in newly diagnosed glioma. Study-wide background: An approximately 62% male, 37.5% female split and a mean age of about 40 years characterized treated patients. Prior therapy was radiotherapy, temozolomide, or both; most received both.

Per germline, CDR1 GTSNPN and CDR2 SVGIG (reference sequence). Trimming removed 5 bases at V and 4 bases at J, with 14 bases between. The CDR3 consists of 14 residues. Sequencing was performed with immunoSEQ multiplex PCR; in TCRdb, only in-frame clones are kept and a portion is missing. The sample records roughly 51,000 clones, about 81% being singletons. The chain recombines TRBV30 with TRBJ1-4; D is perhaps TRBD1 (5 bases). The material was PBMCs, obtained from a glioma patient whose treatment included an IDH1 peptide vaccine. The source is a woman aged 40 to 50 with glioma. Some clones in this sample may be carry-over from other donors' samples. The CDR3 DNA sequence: TGTGCCTGGGCACGGGGGTACGGTAATGAAAAACTGTTTTTT. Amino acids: CAWARGYGNEKLFF.